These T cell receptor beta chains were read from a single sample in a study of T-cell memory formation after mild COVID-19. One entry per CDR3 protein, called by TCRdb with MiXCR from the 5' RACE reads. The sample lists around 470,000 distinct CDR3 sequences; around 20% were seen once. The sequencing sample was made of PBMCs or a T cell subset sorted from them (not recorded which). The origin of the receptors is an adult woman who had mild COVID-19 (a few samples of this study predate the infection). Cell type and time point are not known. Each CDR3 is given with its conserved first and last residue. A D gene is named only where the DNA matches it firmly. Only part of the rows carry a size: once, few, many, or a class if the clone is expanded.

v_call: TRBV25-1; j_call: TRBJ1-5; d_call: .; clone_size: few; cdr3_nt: TGTGCCAGCAGTGGGGACAATCAGCCCCAGCATTTT; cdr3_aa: CASSGDNQPQHF
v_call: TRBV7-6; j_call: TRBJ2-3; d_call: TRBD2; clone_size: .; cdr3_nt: TGTGCCAGCAGCCCCCGCGAGGATAGCGGGTACACAGATACGCAGTATTTT; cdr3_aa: CASSPREDSGYTDTQYF
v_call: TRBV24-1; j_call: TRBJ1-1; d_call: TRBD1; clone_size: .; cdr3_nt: TGTGCCACCAGTGACAATAGCAGGGGGCCGGCTGAAGCTTTCTTT; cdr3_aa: CATSDNSRGPAEAFF
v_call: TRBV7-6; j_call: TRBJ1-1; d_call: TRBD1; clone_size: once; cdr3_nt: TGTGCCAGCAGCCGCTCGACAGGGAACCCGAGCACTGAAGCTTTCTTT; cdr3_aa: CASSRSTGNPSTEAFF
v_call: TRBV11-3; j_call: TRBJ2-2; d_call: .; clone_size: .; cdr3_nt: TGTGCCAGCAGCTTCACAGGGCGCACCGGGGAGCTGTTTTTT; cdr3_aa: CASSFTGRTGELFF
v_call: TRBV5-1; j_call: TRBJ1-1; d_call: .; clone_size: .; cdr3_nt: TGCGCCAGCAGCTCGGACAGTACCATGAACACTGAAGCTTTCTTT; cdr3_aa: CASSSDSTMNTEAFF
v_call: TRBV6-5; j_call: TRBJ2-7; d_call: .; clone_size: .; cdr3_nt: TGTGCCAGCAGTTACTCGGCGCAGGGTACGGTTCCCTACGAGCAGTACTTC; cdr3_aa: CASSYSAQGTVPYEQYF
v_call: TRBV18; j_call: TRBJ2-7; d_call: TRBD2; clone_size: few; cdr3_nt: TGTGCCAGCTCACCTTCGACTAGCGGGAGTGGTGGGTTCCAGTACTTC; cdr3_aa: CASSPSTSGSGGFQYF
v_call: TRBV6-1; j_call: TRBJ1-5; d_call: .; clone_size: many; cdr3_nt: TGTGCCAGCAGTCCCGGACGGTTGGCCCAGCATTTT; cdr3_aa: CASSPGRLAQHF
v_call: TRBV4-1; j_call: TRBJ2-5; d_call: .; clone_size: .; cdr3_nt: TGCGCCAGCAGCCCGGGGACTCGCCCGTACCAAGAGACCCAGTACTTC; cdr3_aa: CASSPGTRPYQETQYF
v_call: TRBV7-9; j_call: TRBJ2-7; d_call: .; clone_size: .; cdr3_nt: TGTGCCAGCAGCCCAAGACAGGCTACGGACGAGCAGTACTTC; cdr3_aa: CASSPRQATDEQYF
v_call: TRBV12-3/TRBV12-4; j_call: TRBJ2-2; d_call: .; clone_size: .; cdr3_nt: TGTGCCAGCAGTTTAGTGATCGAACCCGGGGAGCTGTTTTTT; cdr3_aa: CASSLVIEPGELFF
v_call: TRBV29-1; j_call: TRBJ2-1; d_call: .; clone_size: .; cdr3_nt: TGCAGCGTTGACCTAACAGGGCTGGGGAATGAGCAGTTCTTC; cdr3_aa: CSVDLTGLGNEQFF
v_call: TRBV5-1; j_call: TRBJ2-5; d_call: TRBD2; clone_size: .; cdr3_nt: TGCGCCAGCAGCCCCAACAAGGCGGGGGGGCAAGAGACCCAGTACTTC; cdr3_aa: CASSPNKAGGQETQYF
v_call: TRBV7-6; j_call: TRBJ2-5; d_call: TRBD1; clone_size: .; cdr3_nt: TGTGCCAGCAGCCTAGGGGGCTACCAGGGGACCCAGTACTTC; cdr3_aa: CASSLGGYQGTQYF
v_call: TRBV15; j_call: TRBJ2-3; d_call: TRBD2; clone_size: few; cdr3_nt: TGTGCCACCAGCAGAGAGGAGCTAGCGGGGGGGCGGTTTCTAGGAGGCACAGATACGCAGTATTTT; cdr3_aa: CATSREELAGGRFLGGTDTQYF
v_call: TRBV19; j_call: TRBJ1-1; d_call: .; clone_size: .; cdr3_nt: TGTGCCAGTAGTAGGGGCCGATACACTGAAGCTTTCTTT; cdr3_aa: CASSRGRYTEAFF
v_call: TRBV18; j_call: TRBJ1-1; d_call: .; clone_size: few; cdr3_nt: TGTGCCAGCTCACCACAGGCTGAAGCTTTCTTT; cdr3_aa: CASSPQAEAFF
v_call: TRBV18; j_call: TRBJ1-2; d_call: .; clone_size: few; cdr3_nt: TGTGCCAGCTCACCACCAGTGGGCAGCTATGGCTACACCTTC; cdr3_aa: CASSPPVGSYGYTF
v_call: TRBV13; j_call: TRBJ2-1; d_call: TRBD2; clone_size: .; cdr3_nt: TGTGCCAGCAGCGATCATTACAGCGGGGAGACCCCTTTGACATCCTACAATGAGCAGTTCTTC; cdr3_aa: CASSDHYSGETPLTSYNEQFF
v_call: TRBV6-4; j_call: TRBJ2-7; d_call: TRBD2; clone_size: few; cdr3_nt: TGTGCCAGCGGGGACTGGACTAGCGGGACCTACGAGCAGTACTTC; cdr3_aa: CASGDWTSGTYEQYF
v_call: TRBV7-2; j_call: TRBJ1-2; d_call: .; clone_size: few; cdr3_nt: TGTGCCAGCAGCTTCCCAGACGGGATCTATGGCTACACCTTC; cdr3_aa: CASSFPDGIYGYTF
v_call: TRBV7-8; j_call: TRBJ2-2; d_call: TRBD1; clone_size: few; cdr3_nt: TGTGCCAGCAGCTTCCGGGACAGGGGACTAACCGGGGAGCTGTTTTTT; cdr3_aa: CASSFRDRGLTGELFF
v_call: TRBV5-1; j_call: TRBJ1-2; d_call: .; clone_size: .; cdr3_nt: TGCGCCAGCAGCTTGGGTTCCGGGGGGGTCGGTGGCTACACCTTC; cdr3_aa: CASSLGSGGVGGYTF
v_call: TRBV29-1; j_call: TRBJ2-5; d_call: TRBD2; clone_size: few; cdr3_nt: TGCAGCGTTGAAGGCCCCGGACTAGAAGAGACCCAGTACTTC; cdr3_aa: CSVEGPGLEETQYF
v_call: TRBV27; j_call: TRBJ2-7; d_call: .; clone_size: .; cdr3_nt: TGTGCCAGCAGAAGACAGGTTCCTTCCTACGAGCAGTACTTC; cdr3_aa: CASRRQVPSYEQYF
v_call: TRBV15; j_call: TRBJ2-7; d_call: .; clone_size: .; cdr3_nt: TGTGCCACCAGCATCGCAGGAGGGATCTACGAGCAGTACTTC; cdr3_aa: CATSIAGGIYEQYF
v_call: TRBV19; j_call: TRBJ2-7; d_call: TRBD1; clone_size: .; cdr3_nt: TGTGCCAGTAGCCAGAGGGACAGCCGCTACGAGCAGTACTTC; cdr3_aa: CASSQRDSRYEQYF
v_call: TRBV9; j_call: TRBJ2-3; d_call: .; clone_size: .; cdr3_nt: TGTGCCAGCTCAAGGAGCGGAAAAGGCGGAGATACGCAGTATTTT; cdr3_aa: CASSRSGKGGDTQYF
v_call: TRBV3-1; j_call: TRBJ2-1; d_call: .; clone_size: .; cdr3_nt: TGTGCCAGCAGCCAGGATGGGGTTCGTCTTAGCTCCTACAATGAGCAGTTCTTC; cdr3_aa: CASSQDGVRLSSYNEQFF
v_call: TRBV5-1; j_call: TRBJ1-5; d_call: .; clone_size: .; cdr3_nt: TGCGCCAGCAGCTTGGAGCCAGGTAATCAGCCCCAGCATTTT; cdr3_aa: CASSLEPGNQPQHF
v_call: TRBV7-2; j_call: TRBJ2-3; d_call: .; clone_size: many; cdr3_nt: TGTGCCAGCAGCTCGTACACAGATACGCAGTATTTT; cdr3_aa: CASSSYTDTQYF
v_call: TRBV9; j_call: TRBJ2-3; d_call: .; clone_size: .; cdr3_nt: TGTGCCAGCAGCGTATGGTCACTCACAGATACGCAGTATTTT; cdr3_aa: CASSVWSLTDTQYF
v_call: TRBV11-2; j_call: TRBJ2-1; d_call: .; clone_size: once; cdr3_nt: TGTGCCAGCCTTCTGGGCTTTTCCTCCTACAATGAGCAGTTCTTC; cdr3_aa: CASLLGFSSYNEQFF
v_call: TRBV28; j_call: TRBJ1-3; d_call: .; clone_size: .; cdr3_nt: TGTGCCGGGACCTCTGGAAACACCATATATTTT; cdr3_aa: CAGTSGNTIYF
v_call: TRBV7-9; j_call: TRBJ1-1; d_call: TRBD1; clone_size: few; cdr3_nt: TGTGCCAGCAGCGGTAGGACAGGGGTGAACACTGAAGCTTTCTTT; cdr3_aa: CASSGRTGVNTEAFF
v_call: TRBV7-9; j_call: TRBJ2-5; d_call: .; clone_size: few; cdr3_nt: TGTGCCAGCAGCTTAGACTGGGGGGGCCGGAGGCAAGAGACCCAGTACTTC; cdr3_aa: CASSLDWGGRRQETQYF
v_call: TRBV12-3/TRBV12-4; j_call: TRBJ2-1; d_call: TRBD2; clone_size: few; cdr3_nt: TGTGCCAGCAGTCCCAAGCGGGAGGGGGATGAGCAGTTCTTC; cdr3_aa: CASSPKREGDEQFF
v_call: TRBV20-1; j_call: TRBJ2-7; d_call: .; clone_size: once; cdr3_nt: TGCAGTGCTAGAGAGGGACCCTACGAGCAGTACTTC; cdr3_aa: CSAREGPYEQYF
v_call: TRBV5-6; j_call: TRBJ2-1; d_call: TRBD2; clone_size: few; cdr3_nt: TGTGCCAGCAGCCGGACTAGCGGGTGGTACAATGAGCAGTTCTTC; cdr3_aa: CASSRTSGWYNEQFF
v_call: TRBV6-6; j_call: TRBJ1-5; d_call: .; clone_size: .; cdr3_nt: TGTGCCAGCACGCCCGGGAATCAGCCCCAGCATTTT; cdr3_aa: CASTPGNQPQHF
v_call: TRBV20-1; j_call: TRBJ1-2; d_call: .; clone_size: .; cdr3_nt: TGCAGTGCTTTCCGGGACACATCCCGCGGCGGCTACACCTTC; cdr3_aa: CSAFRDTSRGGYTF
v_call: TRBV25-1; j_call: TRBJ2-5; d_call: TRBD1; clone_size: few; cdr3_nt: TGTGCCAGCAGTGAATCTGGACAGGGGGCCGGAGAGACCCAGTACTTC; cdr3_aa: CASSESGQGAGETQYF
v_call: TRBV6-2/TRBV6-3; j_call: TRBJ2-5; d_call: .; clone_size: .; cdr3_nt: TGTGCCAGCCGGACCGCAGAGACCCAGTACTTC; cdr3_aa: CASRTAETQYF
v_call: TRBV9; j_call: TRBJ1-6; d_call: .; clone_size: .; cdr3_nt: TGTGCCAGCAGCTTCCGGACAGATTATAATTCACCCCTCCACTTT; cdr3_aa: CASSFRTDYNSPLHF
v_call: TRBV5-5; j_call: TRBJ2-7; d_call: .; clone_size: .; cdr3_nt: TGTGCCAGCAGCTTGACCCACATGGGGCATCACGGGCAGTACTTC; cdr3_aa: CASSLTHMGHHGQYF
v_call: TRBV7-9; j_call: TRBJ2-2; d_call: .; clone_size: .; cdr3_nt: TGTGCCAGCAGCCCGGACGGGGGGCGGCACACCGGGGAGCTGTTTTTT; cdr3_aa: CASSPDGGRHTGELFF
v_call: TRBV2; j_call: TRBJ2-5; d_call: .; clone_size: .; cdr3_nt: TGTGCCAGCAGCGACCCTGGACGTACGTACTTC; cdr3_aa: CASSDPGRTYF
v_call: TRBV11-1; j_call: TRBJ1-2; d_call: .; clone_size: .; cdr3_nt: TGTGCCAGCAGCGATGGGGCCTTTTGGGACGGTCCCTATGGCTACACCTTC; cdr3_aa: CASSDGAFWDGPYGYTF
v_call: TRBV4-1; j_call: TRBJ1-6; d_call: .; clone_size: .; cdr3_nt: TGCGCCAGCAGCCAAGCTTCAGGCGGTTTTTCACCCCTCCACTTT; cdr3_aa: CASSQASGGFSPLHF
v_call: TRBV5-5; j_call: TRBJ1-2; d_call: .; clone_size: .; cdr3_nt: TGTGCCAGCAGCTTGCAGGGGAGAAACACCTTC; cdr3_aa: CASSLQGRNTF